The entry below describes one T cell receptor beta chain. Its specific antigen is unknown. Base qualities are not recorded, but no much larger clone differs from it by a single base. The receptor library was made with the immunoSEQ multiplex PCR assay. Drawn from immuneACCESS, this table holds only the in-frame rearrangements with V and J called that TCRdb kept. Clones are partly lost; checked studies trace under half to an unresolved V gene and leave the rest unexplained. The sample has tens of thousands of clones on record, around four fifths of them singletons. The ten largest clones add up to approximately 25% of the sample. Reading the germline V gene gives CDR1 SGHTA and CDR2 FQGNSA. The CDR3 covers 16 residues, taking in both the cysteine and the phenylalanine. Here the CDR3 DNA is all that survives: 48 bases in frame from base 1. Trimming leaves V shorter by 5 bases and J shorter by 7 bases, with the junction holding 9 bases beyond the gene matches.

The data originate from a study of radiotherapy plus CTLA-4 blockade in lung cancer (dated by TCRdb to 2016 to 2019). Turning to the overall study: Objective responses were observed in 18% of enrolled patients, and disease control was achieved in around 30%. Broad study findings and their caveats: After treatment with radiotherapy and ipilimumab, TCR clones that originated in tumors expanded in peripheral blood. The strongest predictors of response, as reported, were early dynamic changes in blood T cell clones along with a rise in serum interferon-beta after radiation.

Focal radiation therapy combined with CTLA-4 blockade (ipilimumab) was tested in patients with chemo-refractory metastatic non-small-cell lung cancer. This clonotype originated in a human donor with non-small cell lung cancer that progressed on radiotherapy plus ipilimumab. The rearranged chain carries TRBV7-2 and TRBJ1-5, with TRBD1 identical over 12 junction bases. This specimen consisted of peripheral blood, obtained from a patient treated with radiotherapy plus ipilimumab. The CDR3 region: CASSPRDRGPRQPQHF. The DNA is TGTGCCAGCAGCCCCCGGGACAGGGGGCCGCGACAGCCCCAGCATTTT. With the portions outside the CDR3 filled from the reference TRBV7-2 and TRBJ1-5 genes, the complete variable region becomes GAGVSQSPSNKVTEKGKDVELRCDPISGHTALYWYRQSLGQGLEFLIYFQGNSAPDKSGLPSDRFSAERTGGSVSTLTIQRTQQEDSAVYLCASSPRDRGPRQPQHFGDGTRLSIL.